The 8 T cell receptor beta chains presented below share a single source sample, sequenced in a study of tumor-infiltrating lymphocytes in glioblastoma multiforme. Multiple V-beta primers and a C-beta primer amplified TCRB from RNA. TCRdb reprocessed the multiplex PCR reads via MiXCR and lists one record per CDR3 protein. The profile shows more than 10,000 distinct CDR3 sequences, around 66% of them singletons. The sample was brain tumor tissue. These receptors came from a male donor with glioblastoma.

With respect to this clonotype: A read error is likely, as this CDR3 ends without the conserved phenylalanine or tryptophan. The DNA is left out, because the CDR3 cannot be placed on it with certainty; the CDR3 is given as TCRdb lists it. The chain recombines TRBV20-1 with TRBJ2-3; the table's D call of TRBD2 was not tested on the DNA. In germline, CDR1 is DFQATT, CDR2 SNEGSKA (reference sequence). Termini included, the CDR3 measures 15 amino acids. CDR3 in amino acids: CSVPPGGPAADTRYL.

The table lists this clonotype with many counts. Being one base from a much bigger clone, this may be a read error. The J gene is TRBJ2-3, the V gene TRBV7-8, with D possibly matching TRBD1 (6 bases). This CDR3 is 15 amino acids long. Germline CDR1 is SGHVS and CDR2 is FQNEAQ. This CDR3 is CASSITWDKTDTRYF. DNA of the CDR3: TGTGCCAGCAGCATTACGTGGGACAAAACAGATACGCGGTATTTT.

This clonotype was seen many times. The chain uses TRBV28 and TRBJ1-5, with TRBD1 matching 9 bases. The germline V gene encodes CDR1 MDHEN and CDR2 SYDVKM. V was pared by 3 bases and J by 6 bases, with 27 bases of the junction left unmatched. CDR3 length equals 22 residues. In DNA, the CDR3 is TGTGCCAGCAGTTTCCCCTTGGCCGTAACTCGACAGGGGGTAGTGTCTCGTCAGCCCCAGCATTTT. Its translation is CASSFPLAVTRQGVVSRQPQHF.

This chain uses TRBV7-3 with TRBJ2-7; TRBD2 matches 16 bases. V shed 5 bases and J 8 bases; nucleotides not matched to a gene: 6. CDR3 size: 15 residues. Germline V gene lookup returns CDR1 SGHTA and CDR2 FQGTGA. CDR3 sequence reads: CASSLGTSGRDKQYF. As DNA, the CDR3 is TGTGCCAGCAGCCTTGGGACTAGCGGGAGGGACAAGCAGTACTTC.

This clonotype was seen only once. Germline and junction disagree at one end, which may indicate a read error. The chain employs TRBV20-1 and TRBJ2-5; D call uncertain. The germline V gene has CDR1 DFQATT and CDR2 SNEGSKA (reference sequence). This CDR3 comprises 15 residues. This CDR3 reads CGATMWTTYQETQYF. The CDR3 bases are TGTGGTGCAACTATGTGGACGACCTACCAAGAGACCCAGTACTTC.

The rearrangement links TRBV4-1 to TRBJ2-1; D possibly corresponds to TRBD2 (5 bases). Per germline, CDR1 MGHRA and CDR2 YSYEKL. There are 16 residues in the CDR3. V dropped 4 bases and J dropped 9 bases, with 22 bases sitting between them. For the CDR3, the DNA is TGCGCCAGCAGCCTCAATACCGGGATCCGGCCCAGTGAGCAGTTCTTC. Translation gives CASSLNTGIRPSEQFF.

This chain uses TRBV6-2 or TRBV6-3 with TRBJ2-3; 9 positions agree with TRBD2. The CDR3 has 15 amino acids. The V gene's germline CDR1 is MNHEY and CDR2 SVGEGT. The CDR3: CVGSSGLAPTDTQYF. DNA of the CDR3: TGTGTCGGCAGCTCTGGACTAGCGCCAACAGATACGCAGTATTTT.

This clonotype has only a few counts. V and J are TRBV29-1 and TRBJ2-5; D not certain. V lost 0 bases and J lost 0, with 11 bases in between. Germline CDR1 SQVTM, CDR2 ANQGSEA. This CDR3 is built from 15 residues. CDR3 bases: TGCAGCGTTGAAGAGCACGGCCACCACCAAGAGACCCAGTACTTC. The encoded protein is CSVEEHGHHQETQYF.